This is a list of T cell receptor beta chains from one sample in a study of T-cell memory formation after mild COVID-19. One entry per CDR3 protein results from TCRdb running MiXCR on the 5' RACE reads. The data contain about 400,000 distinct CDR3 sequences, around 14% of them singletons. The sequenced sample consisted of PBMCs or a T cell subset sorted from them (not recorded which). These receptors all come from a man younger than 35 who had mild COVID-19 (a few samples of this study predate the infection). Cell type and time point are not known. The CDR3 runs from the conserved cysteine through the conserved F or W. A D gene is named only where the DNA matches it firmly. The size field is filled for only some rows; it gives once, few, many or a size class.

J gene,D gene,V gene,clone size,CDR3 protein,CDR3 DNA
TRBJ2-7,NA,TRBV2,NA,CASSEATRSYEQYF,TGTGCCAGCAGTGAAGCGACGCGCTCCTACGAGCAGTACTTC
TRBJ2-3,NA,TRBV4-1,NA,CASSQETNPSTDTQYF,TGCGCCAGCAGCCAAGAAACAAACCCTAGCACAGATACGCAGTATTTT
TRBJ2-5,TRBD2,TRBV4-2,few,CASSQEGKTSGGETQYF,TGTGCCAGCAGCCAAGAGGGGAAGACTAGCGGGGGAGAGACCCAGTACTTC
TRBJ1-1,TRBD1,TRBV20-1,few,CSARGGQWNTEAFF,TGCAGTGCTAGAGGGGGACAGTGGAACACTGAAGCTTTCTTT
TRBJ2-5,NA,TRBV25-1,NA,CASSDSRGVWTQYF,TGTGCCAGCAGTGATTCGAGGGGCGTATGGACCCAGTACTTC
TRBJ2-6,NA,TRBV7-9,many,CASSLGQPGANVLTF,TGTGCCAGCAGCCTTGGACAGCCCGGGGCCAACGTCCTGACTTTC
TRBJ1-4,TRBD1,TRBV7-9,NA,CASSSPKQGRGEKLFF,TGTGCCAGCAGCTCTCCCAAACAGGGGCGCGGTGAAAAACTGTTTTTT
TRBJ1-2,NA,TRBV5-1,many,CASSLAALGPGGYTF,TGCGCCAGCAGCTTGGCTGCTTTAGGGCCCGGCGGCTACACCTTC
TRBJ2-7,NA,TRBV9,NA,CASSVAYSGLEQYF,TGTGCCAGCAGCGTAGCCTACTCGGGGCTCGAGCAGTACTTC
TRBJ1-6,NA,TRBV7-9,few,CASSLQRASSYNSPLHF,TGTGCCAGCAGCTTACAGAGGGCGAGCTCCTATAATTCACCCCTCCACTTT
TRBJ2-7,TRBD1,TRBV3-1,few,CASSGGDRIYEQYF,TGTGCCAGCAGCGGAGGGGACAGGATATACGAGCAGTACTTC
TRBJ2-7,TRBD1,TRBV10-2,NA,CASARDRVSYEQYF,TGCGCCAGCGCCCGGGACAGAGTCTCCTACGAGCAGTACTTC
TRBJ2-7,NA,TRBV5-6,few,CASSLTPAGVHEQYF,TGTGCCAGCAGCTTGACACCCGCAGGGGTCCACGAGCAGTACTTC
TRBJ2-1,TRBD2,TRBV24-1,NA,CATSDPSRTSGSYNEQFF,TGTGCCACCAGTGATCCAAGCCGGACTAGCGGGAGTTACAATGAGCAGTTCTTC
TRBJ1-3,NA,TRBV5-1,NA,CASSLDTGISGNTIYF,TGCGCCAGCAGTTTGGACACAGGTATCTCTGGAAACACCATATATTTT
TRBJ2-7,NA,TRBV18,NA,CASSLDSPAYEQYF,TGTGCCAGCTCACTGGACAGTCCGGCCTACGAGCAGTACTTC
TRBJ2-7,NA,TRBV7-3,NA,CASSLVDSYEQYF,TGTGCCAGCAGCCTAGTTGACAGCTACGAGCAGTACTTC
TRBJ1-2,NA,TRBV5-1,few,CASRFSTGNGYTF,TGCGCCAGCAGGTTCAGTACGGGGAATGGCTACACCTTC
TRBJ1-5,NA,TRBV3-1,few,CASSQQGFQPQHF,TGTGCCAGCAGCCAACAGGGTTTTCAGCCCCAGCATTTT
TRBJ2-4,NA,TRBV7-2,few,CASKSVGFGKNIQYF,TGTGCCAGCAAATCCGTGGGGTTTGGCAAAAACATTCAGTACTTC
TRBJ2-5,NA,TRBV29-1,NA,CSVRPPRQKETQYF,TGCAGCGTCCGCCCTCCCAGGCAGAAAGAGACCCAGTACTTC
TRBJ2-7,NA,TRBV5-1,few,CASSLAQAYEQYF,TGCGCCAGCAGCTTGGCCCAGGCCTACGAGCAGTACTTC